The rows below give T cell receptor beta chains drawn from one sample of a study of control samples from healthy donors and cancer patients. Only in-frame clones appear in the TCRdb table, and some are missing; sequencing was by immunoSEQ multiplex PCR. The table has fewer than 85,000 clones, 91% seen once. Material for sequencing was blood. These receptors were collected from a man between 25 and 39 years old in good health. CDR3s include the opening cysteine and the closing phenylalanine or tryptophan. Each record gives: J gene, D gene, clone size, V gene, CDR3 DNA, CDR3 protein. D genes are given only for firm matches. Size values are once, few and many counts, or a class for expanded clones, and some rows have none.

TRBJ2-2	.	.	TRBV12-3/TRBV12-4	TGTGCCAGCAGTGTACAACCCGGGGAGCTGTTTTTT	CASSVQPGELFF
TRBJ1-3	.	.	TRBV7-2	TGTGCCAGCAGCCAGGGCAATAGGTTTAGAAACACCATATATTTT	CASSQGNRFRNTIYF
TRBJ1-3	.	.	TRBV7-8	TGTGCCAGCAGCCCCATCAGGGGCTCTGGAAACACCATATATTTT	CASSPIRGSGNTIYF
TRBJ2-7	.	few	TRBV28	TGTGCCAGCAGTTCTTCATCGGGACCCCACTACGAGCAGTACTTC	CASSSSSGPHYEQYF
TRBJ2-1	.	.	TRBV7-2	TGTGCCAGCAGCTTAGCGTCTCGCGGACCCCTGGGGGAGCAGTTCTTC	CASSLASRGPLGEQFF
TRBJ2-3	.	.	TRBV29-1	TGCAGCGTCGCCTTGGACAAAGATACGCAGTATTTT	CSVALDKDTQYF
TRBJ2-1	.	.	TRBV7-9	TGTGCCAGCAGCTCACCGGACAATGAGCAGTTCTTC	CASSSPDNEQFF
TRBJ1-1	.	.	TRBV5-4	TGTGCCAGCAGCCCTGGGTGGAACACTGAAGCTTTCTTT	CASSPGWNTEAFF
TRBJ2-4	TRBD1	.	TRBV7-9	TGTGCCAGCAGCGTTTGGGGACAGGGAGAAAACATTCAGTACTTC	CASSVWGQGENIQYF
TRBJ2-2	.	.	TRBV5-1	TGCGCCAGCATGCCCTTGGGCCCATCCGGGGAGCTGTTTTTT	CASMPLGPSGELFF
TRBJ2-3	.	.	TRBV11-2	TGTGCCAGCAGCTTGAGGGGACCACCGGGCGATACGCAGTATTTT	CASSLRGPPGDTQYF
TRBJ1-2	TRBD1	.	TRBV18	TGTGCCAGCTCACGACAGGGTGGGGATGGCTACACCTTC	CASSRQGGDGYTF
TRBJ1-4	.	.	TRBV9	TGTGCCAGCAGCGTAGGTAGGGGGTGGAATGAAAAACTGTTTTTT	CASSVGRGWNEKLFF
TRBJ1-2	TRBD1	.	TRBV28	TGTGCCAGCAGTTTATGGGGATGGGACAGGGGAGGTGGTGGCTACACCTTC	CASSLWGWDRGGGGYTF